This T cell receptor beta chain was sequenced during a study of cytomegalovirus exposure and HLA in healthy donors. Study conclusions and caveats: Specificity for CMV antigens was confirmed in vitro for a few of the CMV-associated chains. A later analysis reportedly identified an Asian-associated ancestry cluster as carrying fewer N-insertions than the approximately 710-donor mean.

The PCR made use of 60 Vbeta and 13 Jbeta primers. Produced via immunoSEQ multiplex PCR; TCRdb's table is partial and in-frame only. The sample holds 100,000 or so clones, just over 75% seen once. This clone turned up a few times. Its specificity is not known. The CDR3 is made up of 13 amino acids. Looked up from germline, CDR1 is MNHEY and CDR2 is SMNVEV (reference sequence). Trimming cost V 4 bases and J 2 bases, with 7 bases left between them. The rearrangement uses TRBV27 and TRBJ2-3; no firm D call. This sequence was found in a man aged 35 to 55 in good health and CMV-seropositive. Sequencing was performed on PBMCs. The CDR3 DNA reads TGTGCCAGCAGTTCTTCCTACACAGATACGCAGTATTTT. Translating gives CASSSSYTDTQYF.